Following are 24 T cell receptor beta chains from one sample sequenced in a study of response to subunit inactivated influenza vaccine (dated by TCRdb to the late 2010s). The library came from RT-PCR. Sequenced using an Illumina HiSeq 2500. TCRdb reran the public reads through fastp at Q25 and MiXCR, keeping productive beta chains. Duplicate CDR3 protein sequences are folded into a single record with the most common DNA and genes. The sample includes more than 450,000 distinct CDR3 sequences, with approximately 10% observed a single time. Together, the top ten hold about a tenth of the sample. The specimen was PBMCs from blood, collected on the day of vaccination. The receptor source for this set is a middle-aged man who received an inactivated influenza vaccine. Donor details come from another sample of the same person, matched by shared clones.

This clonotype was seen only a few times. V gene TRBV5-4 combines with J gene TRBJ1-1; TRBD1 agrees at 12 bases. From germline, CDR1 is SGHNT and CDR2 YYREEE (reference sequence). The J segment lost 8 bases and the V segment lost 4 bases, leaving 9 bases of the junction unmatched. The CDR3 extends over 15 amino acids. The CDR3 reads CASSAMGDRGREAFF. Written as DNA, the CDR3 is TGTGCCAGCAGCGCCATGGGGGACAGGGGGCGGGAAGCTTTCTTT.

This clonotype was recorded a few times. The CDR3 reads CASSPVGGRGANEKLFF. CDR3 bases: TGTGCCAGCAGTCCGGTGGGGGGCAGGGGCGCTAATGAAAAACTGTTTTTT. This chain connects TRBV28 to TRBJ1-4; D is perhaps TRBD1 (6 bases). The CDR3 is 17 residues long. The V end lost 5 bases, the J end lost 3 bases, and 19 bases lay between the germline ends. The germline V gene has CDR1 MDHEN and CDR2 SYDVKM.

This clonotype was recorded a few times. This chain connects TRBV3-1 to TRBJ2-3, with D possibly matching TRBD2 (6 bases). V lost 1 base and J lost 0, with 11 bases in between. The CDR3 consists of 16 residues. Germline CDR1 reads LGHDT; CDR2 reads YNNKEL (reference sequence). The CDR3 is CASSQGLGPSTDTQYF. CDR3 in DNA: TGTGCCAGCAGCCAAGGACTAGGCCCGAGCACAGATACGCAGTATTTT.

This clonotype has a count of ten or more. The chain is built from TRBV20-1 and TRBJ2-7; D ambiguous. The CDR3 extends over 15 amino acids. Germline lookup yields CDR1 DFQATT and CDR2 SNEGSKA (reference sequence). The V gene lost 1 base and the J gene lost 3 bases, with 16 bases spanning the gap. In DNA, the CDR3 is TGCAGTGCTAGAGGGGGTCTACAACGTTACTACGAGCAGTACTTC. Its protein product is CSARGGLQRYYEQYF.

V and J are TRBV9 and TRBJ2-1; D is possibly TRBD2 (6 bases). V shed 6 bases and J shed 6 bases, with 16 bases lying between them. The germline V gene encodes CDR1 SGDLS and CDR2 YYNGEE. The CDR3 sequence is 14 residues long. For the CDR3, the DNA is TGTGCCAGCACGCCCCGCGGGGCCCTCAATGAGCAGTTCTTC. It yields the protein CASTPRGALNEQFF. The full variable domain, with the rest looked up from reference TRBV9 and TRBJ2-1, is DSGVTQTPKHLITATGQRVTLRCSPRSGDLSVYWYQQSLDQGLQFLIQYYNGEERAKGNILERFSAQQFPDLHSELNLSSLELGDSALYFCASTPRGALNEQFFGPGTRLTVL.

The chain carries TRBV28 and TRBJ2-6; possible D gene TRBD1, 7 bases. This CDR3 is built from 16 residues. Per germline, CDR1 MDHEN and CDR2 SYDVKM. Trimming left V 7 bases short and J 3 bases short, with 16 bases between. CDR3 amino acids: CASNPTGRSGANVLTF. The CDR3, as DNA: TGTGCCAGCAACCCGACAGGGAGGAGTGGGGCCAACGTCCTGACTTTC. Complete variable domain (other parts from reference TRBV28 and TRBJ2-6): DVKVTQSSRYLVKRTGEKVFLECVQDMDHENMFWYRQDPGLGLRLIYFSYDVKMKEKGDIPEGYSVSREKKERFSLILESASTNQTSMYLCASNPTGRSGANVLTFGAGSRLTVL.

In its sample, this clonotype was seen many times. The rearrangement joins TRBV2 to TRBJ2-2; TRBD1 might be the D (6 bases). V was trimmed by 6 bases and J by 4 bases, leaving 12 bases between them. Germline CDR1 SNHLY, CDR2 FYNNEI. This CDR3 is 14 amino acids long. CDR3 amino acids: CASRNRVSTGELFF. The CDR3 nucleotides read TGTGCCAGCAGGAACAGGGTTTCCACCGGGGAGCTGTTTTTT. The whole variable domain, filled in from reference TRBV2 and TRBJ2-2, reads EPEVTQTPSHQVTQMGQEVILRCVPISNHLYFYWYRQILGQKVEFLVSFYNNEISEKSEIFDDQFSVERPDGSNFTLKIRSTKLEDSAMYFCASRNRVSTGELFFGEGSRLTVL.

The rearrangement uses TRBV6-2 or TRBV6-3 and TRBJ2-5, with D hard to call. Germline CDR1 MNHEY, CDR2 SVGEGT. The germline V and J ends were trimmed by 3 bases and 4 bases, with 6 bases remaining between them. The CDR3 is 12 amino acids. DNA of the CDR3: TGTGCCAGCAGTTATGGGGTAGAGACCCAGTACTTC. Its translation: CASSYGVETQYF.

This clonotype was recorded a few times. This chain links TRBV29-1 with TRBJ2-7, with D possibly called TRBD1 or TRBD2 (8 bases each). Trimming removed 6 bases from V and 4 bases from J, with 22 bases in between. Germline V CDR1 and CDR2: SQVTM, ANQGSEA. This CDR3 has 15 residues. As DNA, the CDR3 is TGCAGCGTCCGGGGGGGACAAACAGGGGGATACGAGCAGTACTTC. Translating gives CSVRGGQTGGYEQYF.

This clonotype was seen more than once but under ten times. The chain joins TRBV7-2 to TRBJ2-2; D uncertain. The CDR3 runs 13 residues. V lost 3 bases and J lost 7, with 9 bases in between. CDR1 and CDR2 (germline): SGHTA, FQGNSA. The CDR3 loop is CASSLNPGGELFF. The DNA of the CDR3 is TGTGCCAGCAGCTTGAATCCAGGCGGGGAGCTGTTTTTT.

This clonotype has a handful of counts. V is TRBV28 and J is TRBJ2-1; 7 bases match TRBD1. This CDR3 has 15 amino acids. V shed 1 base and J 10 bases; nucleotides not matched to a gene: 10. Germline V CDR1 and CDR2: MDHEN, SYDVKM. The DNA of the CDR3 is TGTGCCAGCAGTTTATTTTCCTTAAACAGGGGAGAGCAGTTCTTC. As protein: CASSLFSLNRGEQFF.

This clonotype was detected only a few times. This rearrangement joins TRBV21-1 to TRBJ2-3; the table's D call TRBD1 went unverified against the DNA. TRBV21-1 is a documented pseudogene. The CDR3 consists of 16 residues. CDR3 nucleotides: TGTGCCAGCAGCAAAAGTGAAGGGCGGGGTGCAGATACGCAGTATTTT. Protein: CASSKSEGRGADTQYF.

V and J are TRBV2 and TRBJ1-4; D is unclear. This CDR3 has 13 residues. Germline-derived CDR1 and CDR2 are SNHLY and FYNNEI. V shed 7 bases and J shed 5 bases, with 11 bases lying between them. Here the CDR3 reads CASTPPRNEKLFF. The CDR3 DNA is TGTGCCAGCACCCCGCCTCGGAATGAAAAACTGTTTTTT.

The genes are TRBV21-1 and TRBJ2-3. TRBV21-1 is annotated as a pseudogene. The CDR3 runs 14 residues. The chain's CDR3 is CASSKSCSQITQYF. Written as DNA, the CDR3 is TGTGCCAGCAGCAAAAGTTGTAGCCAGATCACGCAGTATTTT.

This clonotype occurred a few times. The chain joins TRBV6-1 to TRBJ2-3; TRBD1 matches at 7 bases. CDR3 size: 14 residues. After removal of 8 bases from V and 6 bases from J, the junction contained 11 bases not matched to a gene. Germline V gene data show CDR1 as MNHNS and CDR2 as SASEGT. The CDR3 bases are TGTGCCAGCTCGGCAGGGGGATTCGATGATACGCAGTATTTT. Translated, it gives CASSAGGFDDTQYF.

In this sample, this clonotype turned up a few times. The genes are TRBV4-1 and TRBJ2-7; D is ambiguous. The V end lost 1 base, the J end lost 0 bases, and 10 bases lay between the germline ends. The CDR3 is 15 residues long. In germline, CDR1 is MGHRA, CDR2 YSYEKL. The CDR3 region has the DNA TGCGCCAGCAGCCAAGGAGACTCGAGCTCCTACGAGCAGTACTTC. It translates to CASSQGDSSSYEQYF.

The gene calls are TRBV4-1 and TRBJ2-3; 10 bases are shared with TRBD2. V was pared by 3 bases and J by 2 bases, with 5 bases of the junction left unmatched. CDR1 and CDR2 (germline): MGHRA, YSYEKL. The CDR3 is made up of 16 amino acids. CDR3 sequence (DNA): TGCGCCAGCAGCCAGGTTAGCGGGAGGTCCACAGATACGCAGTATTTT. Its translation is CASSQVSGRSTDTQYF.

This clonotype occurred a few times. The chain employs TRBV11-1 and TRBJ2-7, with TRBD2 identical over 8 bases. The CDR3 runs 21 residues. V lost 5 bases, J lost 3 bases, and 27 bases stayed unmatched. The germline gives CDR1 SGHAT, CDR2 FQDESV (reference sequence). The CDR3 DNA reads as TGTGCCAGCAGCCTTAGGTTGGGGACGACAACTAGGACTAGCCGATACTACGAGCAGTACTTC. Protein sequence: CASSLRLGTTTRTSRYYEQYF.

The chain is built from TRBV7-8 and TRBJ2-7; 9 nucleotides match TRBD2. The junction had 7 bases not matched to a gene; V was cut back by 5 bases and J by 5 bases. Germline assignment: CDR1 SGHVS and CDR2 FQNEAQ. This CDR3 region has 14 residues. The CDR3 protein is CASSPGRTSDEQYF. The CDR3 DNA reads TGTGCCAGCAGCCCAGGACGGACTAGCGACGAGCAGTACTTC. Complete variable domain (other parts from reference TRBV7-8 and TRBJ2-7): GAGVSQSPRYKVAKRGQDVALRCDPISGHVSLFWYQQALGQGPEFLTYFQNEAQLDKSGLPSDRFFAERPEGSVSTLKIQRTQQEDSAVYLCASSPGRTSDEQYFGPGTRLTVT.

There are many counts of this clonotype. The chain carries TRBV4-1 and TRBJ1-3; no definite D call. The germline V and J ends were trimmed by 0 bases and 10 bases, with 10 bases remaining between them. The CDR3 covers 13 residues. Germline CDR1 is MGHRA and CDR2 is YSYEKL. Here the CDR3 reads CASSQDALRTIYF. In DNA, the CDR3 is TGCGCCAGCAGCCAAGATGCTCTTAGGACCATATATTTT.

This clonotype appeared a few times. CDR3 sequence (DNA): TGTGCCAGCGGGGACAGGGGCTCTGGAAACACCATATATTTT. This gives the protein CASGDRGSGNTIYF. The chain uses TRBV12-3 or TRBV12-4 and TRBJ1-3; 10 nucleotides line up with TRBD1. The junction had 1 base not matched to a gene; V was cut back by 8 bases and J by 0 bases. The CDR3 totals 14 residues.

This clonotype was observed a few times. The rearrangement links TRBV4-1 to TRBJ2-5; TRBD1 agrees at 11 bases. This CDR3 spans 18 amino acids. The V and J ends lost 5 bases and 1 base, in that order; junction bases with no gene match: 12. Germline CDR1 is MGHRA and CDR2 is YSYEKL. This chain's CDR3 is CASSERRGTGGFQETQYF. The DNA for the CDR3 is TGCGCCAGCAGCGAAAGAAGGGGGACAGGGGGATTCCAAGAGACCCAGTACTTC.

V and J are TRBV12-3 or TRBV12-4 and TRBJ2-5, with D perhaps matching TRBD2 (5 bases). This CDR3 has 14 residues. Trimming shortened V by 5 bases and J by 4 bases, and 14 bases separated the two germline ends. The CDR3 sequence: CASSPPQAGETQYF. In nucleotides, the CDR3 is TGTGCCAGCAGTCCCCCCCAGGCGGGAGAGACCCAGTACTTC.

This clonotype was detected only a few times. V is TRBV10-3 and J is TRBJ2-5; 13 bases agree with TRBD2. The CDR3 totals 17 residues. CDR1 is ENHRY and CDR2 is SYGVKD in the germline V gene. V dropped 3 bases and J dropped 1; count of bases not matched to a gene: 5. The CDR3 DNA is TGTGCCATCAGTGACCGCCGACTAGCGGGGGGCCAAGAGACCCAGTACTTC. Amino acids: CAISDRRLAGGQETQYF.